The 24 T cell receptor beta chains given below trace back to one sample, sequenced in a study of blood T cell repertoires in COVID-19. Here immunoSEQ multiplex PCR was the method, and the copy in TCRdb shows in-frame clones only, minus some. Of 270,000 or so clones in the sample, about 88% were seen once. Sequencing used peripheral blood. The receptor set was obtained from a human donor with COVID-19, enrolled during active disease. The donor label of this sample is uncertain.

The chain has TRBV18 and TRBJ2-5; 9 bases match TRBD2. V was pared by 4 bases and J by 1 base, with 1 base of the junction left unmatched. The CDR3 loop spans 14 amino acids. Germline V lookup: CDR1 KGHSH, CDR2 LQKENI. Written as DNA, the CDR3 is TGTGCCAGCTCACTGGGACTAGCCCAAGAGACCCAGTACTTC. It is translated as CASSLGLAQETQYF.

V gene TRBV10-3 combines with J gene TRBJ2-1, with a possible D match to TRBD2 (6 bases). CDR3 length: 16 amino acids. CDR1 and CDR2 from the germline V gene are ENHRY and SYGVKD. V lost 6 bases, J lost 7 bases, and 22 bases lay in between. The CDR3 here is CAISRGGSTTGNEQFF. The CDR3 region has the DNA TGTGCCATCAGCCGCGGAGGGTCAACGACGGGAAATGAGCAGTTCTTC.

The chain joins TRBV30 to TRBJ1-2; TRBD1 matches 9 bases. The trim removed 2 bases at V and 8 bases at J, leaving 6 bases unmatched. This CDR3 spans 13 amino acids. Germline V gene data show CDR1 as GTSNPN and CDR2 as SVGIG (reference sequence). The CDR3: CAWSTGQGGGYTF. CDR3 nucleotide sequence: TGTGCCTGGAGTACGGGACAGGGAGGAGGCTACACCTTC. Together with reference TRBV30 and TRBJ1-2, the CDR3 gives the full variable domain: SQTIHQWPATLVQPVGSPLSLECTVEGTSNPNLYWYRQAAGRGLQLLFYSVGIGQISSEVPQNLSASRPQDRQFILSSKKLLLSDSGFYLCAWSTGQGGGYTFGSGTRLTVV.

This clone was detected once. V gene TRBV11-3 combines with J gene TRBJ2-7; 8 nucleotides align to TRBD2. The CDR3 runs to 15 residues. The germline gives CDR1 SGHNT, CDR2 YENEEA. The trim removed 0 bases at V and 1 base at J, leaving 2 bases unmatched. In nucleotides, the CDR3 is TGTGCCAGCAGCTTAGATTCTAGCGGGTCCTACGAGCAGTACTTC. Its translation is CASSLDSSGSYEQYF.

The chain is built from TRBV5-1 and TRBJ2-1; D may be TRBD2 (6 bases). CDR3 length: 16 residues. Trimming took off 0 bases at V and 2 bases at J, with 12 bases between the two ends. From germline, CDR1 is SGHRS and CDR2 YFSETQ. CDR3 sequence (DNA): TGCGCCAGCAGCTTGGGACCGGGAGTGGCCTACAATGAGCAGTTCTTC. It is translated as CASSLGPGVAYNEQFF.

The chain couples TRBV19 to TRBJ1-1; D unclear. The V gene's germline CDR1 is LNHDA and CDR2 SQIVND (reference sequence). V shed 7 bases and J shed 1 base, with 13 bases lying between them. The CDR3 has 14 amino acids. The CDR3 DNA reads TGTGCCAGTAAAGCCGTACGGTCGAACACTGAAGCTTTCTTT. Translated, it gives CASKAVRSNTEAFF. The full variable domain, rest sourced from reference TRBV19 and TRBJ1-1, is DGGITQSPKYLFRKEGQNVTLSCEQNLNHDAMYWYRQDPGQGLRLIYYSQIVNDFQKGDIAEGYSVSREKKESFPLTVTSAQKNPTAFYLCASKAVRSNTEAFFGQGTRLTVV.

The V call is TRBV27, the J call TRBJ2-3, with D perhaps TRBD2 (6 bases). This CDR3 contains 16 residues. Trimming took off 5 bases at V and 5 bases at J, with 20 bases between the two ends. Germline values: CDR1 MNHEY, CDR2 SMNVEV (reference sequence). CDR3: CASSLTGTWIVDTQYF. CDR3 coding DNA: TGTGCCAGCAGTCTAACCGGGACTTGGATTGTAGATACGCAGTATTTT.

The chain is built from TRBV5-4 and TRBJ1-2; no firm D call. Germline V gives CDR1 SGHNT, CDR2 YYREEE (reference sequence). V lost 4 bases and J lost 3, with 19 bases in between. The CDR3 consists of 16 residues. The CDR3 region is CASSPSHTRGDYGYTF. CDR3 nucleotide sequence: TGTGCCAGCAGCCCGTCCCACACCCGCGGAGACTATGGCTACACCTTC.

This chain uses TRBV5-6 with TRBJ2-7; 9 bases are a match to TRBD2. Trimming at V came to 4 bases and at J to 3 bases, leaving 8 bases not matched to a gene. This CDR3 has 15 amino acids. Germline CDR1 reads SGHDT; CDR2 reads YYEEEE. The CDR3 DNA sequence: TGTGCCAGCAGCCGCGGGGGGGCCGTCTACTACGAGCAGTACTTC. Translation gives CASSRGGAVYYEQYF. Based on the CDR3 plus reference TRBV5-6 and TRBJ2-7, the full variable domain is DAGVTQSPTHLIKTRGQQVTLRCSPKSGHDTVSWYQQALGQGPQFIFQYYEEEERQRGNFPDRFSGHQFPNYSSELNVNALLLGDSALYLCASSRGGAVYYEQYFGPGTRLTVT.

The table lists this clone with a count of one. CDR3 residues: CASSEAGWNTGELFF. CDR3 DNA sequence: TGTGCCAGCAGTGAAGCGGGTTGGAACACCGGGGAGCTGTTTTTT. This chain links TRBV27 with TRBJ2-2; D possibly corresponds to TRBD2 (6 bases). This CDR3 has 15 residues. Trimming pared 5 bases from V and 1 base from J, leaving 11 bases between. CDR1 is MNHEY, CDR2 SMNVEV, per germline (reference sequence).

The rearrangement links TRBV10-3 to TRBJ1-2; 7 bases agree with TRBD1. This CDR3 contains 13 residues. V shed 11 bases, J shed 4 bases, and the junction held 10 bases outside the gene matches. CDR1 and CDR2 (germline): ENHRY, SYGVKD. As DNA, the CDR3 is TGTGCCCCCCGAGGGGGCTCGGGCTATGGCTACACCTTC. Amino acids: CAPRGGSGYGYTF.

The sample holds one count of this clone. This chain joins TRBV6-4 and TRBJ2-7, with D perhaps matching TRBD2 (5 bases). The V gene's germline CDR1 is MRHNA and CDR2 SNTAGT. The CDR3 runs to 15 residues. V lost 5 bases and J 0 bases, leaving 14 bases between the germline ends. The CDR3 protein is CASSPVPGISYEQYF. CDR3 DNA: TGTGCCAGCAGTCCGGTCCCGGGAATCTCCTACGAGCAGTACTTC.

There are a few counts of this clone. This rearrangement joins TRBV7-2 to TRBJ1-3; possibly TRBD1 for D (5 bases). The V gene lost 3 bases and the J gene lost 0 bases, with 12 bases spanning the gap. This CDR3 spans 16 amino acids. CDR1 and CDR2 from the germline V gene are SGHTA and FQGNSA. The CDR3 spells CASSFYRGSSGNTIYF. CDR3 DNA: TGTGCCAGCAGCTTCTACCGGGGGAGCTCTGGAAACACCATATATTTT.

V and J are TRBV7-3 and TRBJ2-2, with D maybe TRBD2 (5 bases). V was clipped by 0 bases and J by 5 bases, with 13 bases between them. Germline-derived CDR1 and CDR2 are SGHTA and FQGTGA. The CDR3 is 16 amino acids. CDR3 amino acids: CASSLTPRGITGELFF. The CDR3 DNA reads as TGTGCCAGCAGCTTAACGCCGCGAGGGATTACCGGGGAGCTGTTTTTT.

V gene TRBV5-6 combines with J gene TRBJ2-2, with TRBD1 matching 7 bases. The length of the CDR3 is 17 residues. Germline CDR1 SGHDT, CDR2 YYEEEE. V lost 3 bases, J lost 5 bases, and 13 bases stayed unmatched. The chain's CDR3 is CASSWGPQGVVTGELFF. For the CDR3, the DNA is TGTGCCAGCAGCTGGGGGCCCCAGGGGGTAGTAACCGGGGAGCTGTTTTTT. Based on the CDR3 plus reference TRBV5-6 and TRBJ2-2, the full variable domain is DAGVTQSPTHLIKTRGQQVTLRCSPKSGHDTVSWYQQALGQGPQFIFQYYEEEERQRGNFPDRFSGHQFPNYSSELNVNALLLGDSALYLCASSWGPQGVVTGELFFGEGSRLTVL.

This clone was seen more than once but under ten times. The rearrangement uses TRBV9 and TRBJ1-6; 8 bases map to TRBD1. With 3 bases clipped from V and 6 bases from J, the junction kept 5 bases outside the gene matches. Germline V CDR1 and CDR2: SGDLS, YYNGEE. The CDR3 consists of 15 residues. The CDR3 coding sequence is TGTGCCAGCAGCGCCCAGGGGGCTGGTAATTCACCCCTCCACTTT. As protein: CASSAQGAGNSPLHF.

This chain links TRBV6-5 with TRBJ1-4; 10 bases line up with TRBD1. The J segment lost 7 bases and the V segment lost 5 bases, leaving 4 bases of the junction unmatched. Germline V gene data show CDR1 as MNHEY and CDR2 as SVGAGI. This CDR3 is 14 amino acids long. CDR3 in amino acids: CASSRQGAGEKLFF. DNA of the CDR3: TGTGCCAGCAGTCGACAGGGGGCCGGTGAAAAACTGTTTTTT.

The chain uses TRBV7-6 and TRBJ1-2; D not resolved. The CDR3 loop spans 12 amino acids. Deletions cut 2 bases from V and 7 bases from J, with 8 bases between. Germline values: CDR1 SGHVS, CDR2 FNYEAQ. CDR3 amino acids: CASSLSGSGYTF. The DNA of the CDR3 is TGTGCCAGCAGCTTATCGGGGTCTGGCTACACCTTC.

The rearrangement links TRBV11-3 to TRBJ2-7, with D maybe TRBD2 (5 bases). The V end lost 8 bases, the J end lost 1 base, and 15 bases lay between the germline ends. CDR3 length: 14 residues. Germline V CDR1 and CDR2: SGHNT, YENEEA. The CDR3 loop is CASSKDGDSYEQYF. The CDR3 DNA is TGTGCCAGCTCCAAGGACGGGGATTCCTACGAGCAGTACTTC.

This chain connects TRBV19 to TRBJ2-5, with D perhaps TRBD1 (5 bases). The V gene lost 3 bases and the J gene lost 4 bases, with 6 bases spanning the gap. Per germline, CDR1 LNHDA and CDR2 SQIVND (reference sequence). The CDR3 runs to 12 residues. The CDR3 reads CASSIQGETQYF. The CDR3 DNA is TGTGCCAGTAGTATTCAGGGAGAGACCCAGTACTTC.

The chain has TRBV28 and TRBJ1-4; a possible D gene is TRBD1 (6 bases). Germline V gives CDR1 MDHEN, CDR2 SYDVKM. With 8 bases removed from V and 4 bases from J, the gap between germline ends came to 17 bases. This CDR3 comprises 15 residues. CDR3 amino acids: CASGPTGLNNEKLFF. DNA for the CDR3: TGTGCCAGCGGGCCGACAGGTCTCAATAATGAAAAACTGTTTTTT. The entire variable domain, with the rest obtained from reference TRBV28 and TRBJ1-4, is as follows: DVKVTQSSRYLVKRTGEKVFLECVQDMDHENMFWYRQDPGLGLRLIYFSYDVKMKEKGDIPEGYSVSREKKERFSLILESASTNQTSMYLCASGPTGLNNEKLFFGSGTQLSVL.

The chain joins TRBV5-1 to TRBJ2-1, with 7 nucleotides matching TRBD1. This CDR3 has 15 residues. With V trimmed by 7 bases and J by 4 bases, 11 bases remained unmatched. Germline V gene sequence: CDR1 SGHRS, CDR2 YFSETQ. CDR3 bases: TGCGCCAGCGGGGACAGTACCACTTTATACAATGAGCAGTTCTTC. Amino acids: CASGDSTTLYNEQFF.

J is TRBJ1-3 and V is TRBV9, with D possibly matching TRBD1 (5 bases). Germline values: CDR1 SGDLS, CDR2 YYNGEE. This CDR3 is built from 19 residues. V lost 3 bases to trimming and J lost 0 bases, with 22 bases between them. For the CDR3, the DNA is TGTGCCAGCAGCGCGTCCCCCGAATTTGGACACCACTCTGGAAACACCATATATTTT. Translation: CASSASPEFGHHSGNTIYF. The variable domain in full, with the rest retrieved from reference TRBV9 and TRBJ1-3, is DSGVTQTPKHLITATGQRVTLRCSPRSGDLSVYWYQQSLDQGLQFLIQYYNGEERAKGNILERFSAQQFPDLHSELNLSSLELGDSALYFCASSASPEFGHHSGNTIYFGEGSWLTVV.

Points on this clone: In the same sample, other DNA sequences code for this CDR3. This chain joins TRBV7-2 and TRBJ1-3; D not certain. The CDR3 is 15 amino acids. Between the trimmed V and J ends, which lost 1 base and 0 bases, there was a span of 7 bases. Germline CDR1 is SGHTA and CDR2 is FQGNSA. The CDR3 DNA follows: TGTGCCAGCAGCTTAGGGGCCAGCTCTGGAAACACCATATATTTT. Amino acid sequence: CASSLGASSGNTIYF.